This T cell receptor beta chain is from a study of blood T cell repertoires in COVID-19. Sequencing was performed with immunoSEQ multiplex PCR; in TCRdb, only in-frame clones are kept and a portion is missing. This sample yields 45,000 to 55,000 clones, of which approximately 80% are seen a single time; around 14% belongs to the top ten. This CDR3 has 15 residues. The V end was cut by 4 bases, the J end by 6 bases, with 17 bases between. The germline V gene encodes CDR1 SGHRS and CDR2 YFSETQ. The specimen sequenced was peripheral blood. V usage is TRBV5-1 and J usage is TRBJ2-1, with D maybe TRBD1 (6 bases). This TCR derives from a human donor with active or convalescent COVID-19. The donor label of this sample is uncertain. The CDR3 DNA sequence: TGCGCCAGCAGCCCAACAGGGAGTTTAGGCAATGAGCAGTTCTTC. Protein product: CASSPTGSLGNEQFF.